This T cell receptor (beta chain) emerged from a study of Ad26.COV2.S vaccination and SARS-CoV-2 variants. Background on the study: Ad26.COV2.S shots went into the muscle once or twice, 56 days apart.

Concerning this clone itself: Its antigen is unidentified.

Stated treatment: around 19 received Ad26.COV2.S at low or high dose, single or two shots; roughly 5 received placebo; per-sample allocation not given. Day 63 after the first vaccine or placebo injection was the time point for sampling. The administered vaccine (an Ad26 vector) expressed Wuhan-strain SARS-CoV-2 spike. Data came from immunoSEQ multiplex PCR; TCRdb stores just in-frame clones and leaves some out. The sample consists of fewer than 900,000 clones, approximately 88% of them appearing once. Study-wide results and limits: Reportedly, spike-specific CD8+ and CD4+ T cell responses achieved substantial breadth once vaccination had taken place. Relative to placebo recipients, vaccine recipients exhibited elevated spike-specific TCR breadth.

This TCR derives from a person between 18 and 60 years old who received the Ad26.COV2.S COVID-19 vaccine or a placebo. The material sequenced was peripheral blood, taken in a trial of Ad26.COV2.S vaccine versus placebo.

The CDR3 sequence is CASSFPKTLYTDTQYF. The CDR3 coding sequence is TGTGCCAGCAGCTTCCCTAAGACACTTTACACAGATACGCAGTATTTT. The V call is TRBV7-9, the J call TRBJ2-3; D gene uncertain. The germline V gene has CDR1 SEHNR and CDR2 FQNEAQ (reference sequence). Trimming pared 3 bases from V and 2 bases from J, leaving 15 bases between. The CDR3 length is 16 residues.